One and the same sample provided the 14 T cell receptor beta chains below, sequenced in a study of CD8 T cells in ankylosing spondylitis. TCRdb analysed the 5' RACE reads with MiXCR anew, one entry per CDR3 protein. The repertoire consists of 250,000 to 400,000 distinct CDR3 sequences, with around 10% occurring once and the leading ten covering around 8.4%. The sequencing sample was made of blood, either unsorted or a sorted T cell fraction (not recorded which). The receptors come from a female donor with ankylosing spondylitis or in good health (not recorded which).

This chain joins TRBV20-1 and TRBJ2-3; possible D gene TRBD1, 5 bases. Germline values: CDR1 DFQATT, CDR2 SNEGSKA (reference sequence). This CDR3 comprises 16 residues. Between the trimmed V and J ends, which lost 1 base and 6 bases, there was a span of 20 bases. The CDR3 is CSARGVQGNILDTQYF. DNA for the CDR3: TGCAGTGCTAGAGGAGTTCAGGGTAACATATTGGATACGCAGTATTTT.

Ten or more counts support this clonotype. V usage is TRBV20-1 and J usage is TRBJ2-7, with a possible D match to TRBD2 (6 bases). With 2 bases removed from V and 4 bases from J, the gap between germline ends came to 18 bases. The V gene's germline CDR1 is DFQATT and CDR2 SNEGSKA (reference sequence). The CDR3 is made up of 15 amino acids. The CDR3 sequence: CSARKTGLPTYEQYF. In DNA form, the CDR3 reads TGCAGTGCTAGAAAAACGGGACTTCCCACGTACGAGCAGTACTTC.

In its sample, this clonotype was seen many times. The chain carries TRBV7-9 and TRBJ2-5; possibly TRBD1 or TRBD2 for D (5 bases each). Germline-derived CDR1 and CDR2 are SEHNR and FQNEAQ (reference sequence). This CDR3 has 16 amino acids. V was trimmed by 4 bases and J by 4 bases, leaving 19 bases between them. The CDR3 sequence: CASSSHSIAGGETQYF. CDR3 sequence (DNA): TGTGCCAGCAGCTCGCACTCTATAGCTGGGGGAGAGACCCAGTACTTC.

This clonotype was recorded once. A much larger clonotype is one base distant, so this may be a read error. The V call is TRBV12-3 or TRBV12-4, the J call TRBJ2-1; no firm D call. The CDR3 covers 12 residues. The DNA of the CDR3 is TGTGCCATCAGTTTCAGCCCTAATGAGCAGTTCTTC. Residues: CAISFSPNEQFF.

This clonotype was seen only a few times. The V and J genes are TRBV5-1 and TRBJ2-1; the match to TRBD2 covers 7 bases. V shed 6 bases and J 0 bases; nucleotides not matched to a gene: 6. CDR1 is SGHRS, CDR2 YFSETQ, per germline. This CDR3 spans 15 amino acids. The CDR3 nucleotides read TGCGCCAGCATGGGCGGGGGTCCCTCCTACAATGAGCAGTTCTTC. Translated: CASMGGGPSYNEQFF.

This clonotype was picked up a small number of times. The chain combines TRBV20-1 with TRBJ2-7; TRBD2 matches 12 bases. This CDR3 has 18 amino acids. V lost 0 bases, J lost 2 bases, and 11 bases stayed unmatched. Germline CDR1 DFQATT, CDR2 SNEGSKA (reference sequence). CDR3 amino acids: CSARDSRLLAGGTYEQYF. For the CDR3, the DNA is TGCAGTGCTAGAGATTCCCGGCTACTAGCGGGGGGTACCTACGAGCAGTACTTC.

Only a few counts were recorded for this clonotype. The chain is built from TRBV29-1 and TRBJ1-3; 10 bases agree with TRBD1. CDR3 length equals 20 residues. V lost 7 bases to trimming and J lost 0 bases; unmatched junction nucleotides: 21. Germline V gives CDR1 SQVTM, CDR2 ANQGSEA. This chain's CDR3 is CSARTGGRLGEKLSGNTIYF. The CDR3, as DNA: TGCAGCGCCCGGACAGGGGGTCGCCTTGGGGAAAAACTCTCTGGAAACACCATATATTTT.

This clonotype was counted many times. The chain combines TRBV7-9 with TRBJ2-1; 10 positions agree with TRBD2. Germline CDR1 reads SEHNR; CDR2 reads FQNEAQ (reference sequence). The CDR3 sequence is 15 residues long. The V gene end was trimmed by 4 bases and the J gene end by 6 bases; junction bases not matched to a gene: 6. CDR3 bases: TGTGCCAGCAGCTACACTAGCGGGATCCCCAATGAGCAGTTCTTC. Translation: CASSYTSGIPNEQFF.

V and J are TRBV28 and TRBJ1-2; 9 bases map to TRBD1. The germline gives CDR1 MDHEN, CDR2 SYDVKM. The V gene end was trimmed by 3 bases and the J gene end by 4 bases; junction bases not matched to a gene: 6. This CDR3 region has 15 residues. The CDR3 bases are TGTGCCAGCAGTTTCCCACAGGGGGCGAGCTATGGCTACACCTTC. It yields the protein CASSFPQGASYGYTF.

In this sample, this clonotype turned up many times. J is TRBJ2-1 and V is TRBV11-2; perhaps TRBD1 as D (6 bases). Germline-derived CDR1 and CDR2 are SGHAT and FQNNGV. The CDR3 is made up of 13 amino acids. V was shortened by 6 bases and J by 7 bases, with 13 bases between the two germline ends. CDR3 residues: CASSLDRVNEQFF. The CDR3 DNA sequence: TGTGCCAGCAGTTTGGACAGAGTGAATGAGCAGTTCTTC.

A few counts support this clonotype. The chain links TRBV3-1 to TRBJ2-6; possibly TRBD1 for D (5 bases). V was pared by 1 base and J by 0 bases, with 16 bases between. Germline V gene sequence: CDR1 LGHDT, CDR2 YNNKEL (reference sequence). The CDR3 spans 19 residues. The CDR3: CASSQVIDSLSSGANVLTF. Here the CDR3 DNA reads TGTGCCAGCAGCCAAGTCATCGACAGTCTGAGCTCTGGGGCCAACGTCCTGACTTTC.

This clonotype was observed at least ten times. The rearrangement joins TRBV7-9 to TRBJ1-4, with TRBD1 matching over 10 bases. Trimming cost V 4 bases and J 4 bases; bases outside gene matches: 3. This CDR3 has 15 amino acids. Per germline, CDR1 SEHNR and CDR2 FQNEAQ (reference sequence). The CDR3 sequence is CASSSGTGDNEKLFF. DNA of the CDR3: TGTGCCAGCAGCTCCGGGACAGGGGATAATGAAAAACTGTTTTTT.

This clonotype was recorded at least ten times. The chain is built from TRBV4-2 and TRBJ2-2, with D tentatively TRBD2 (6 bases). Germline CDR1 LGHNA, CDR2 YNFKEQ. The V and J ends lost 1 base and 1 base respectively, with 10 bases between them. The CDR3 runs 16 residues. CDR3 sequence (DNA): TGTGCCAGCAGCCAAGTTTTGGGGGGGAACACCGGGGAGCTGTTTTTT. Translation gives CASSQVLGGNTGELFF.

This clonotype was seen at least ten times. The gene calls are TRBV29-1 and TRBJ1-4, with 9 bases lining up with TRBD1. The V and J ends lost 6 bases and 7 bases, in that order; junction bases with no gene match: 12. Per germline, CDR1 SQVTM and CDR2 ANQGSEA. The CDR3 totals 15 residues. Here the CDR3 reads CSVTSGTGLGEKLFF. CDR3 DNA sequence: TGCAGCGTAACTTCAGGGACAGGGCTAGGTGAAAAACTGTTTTTT.